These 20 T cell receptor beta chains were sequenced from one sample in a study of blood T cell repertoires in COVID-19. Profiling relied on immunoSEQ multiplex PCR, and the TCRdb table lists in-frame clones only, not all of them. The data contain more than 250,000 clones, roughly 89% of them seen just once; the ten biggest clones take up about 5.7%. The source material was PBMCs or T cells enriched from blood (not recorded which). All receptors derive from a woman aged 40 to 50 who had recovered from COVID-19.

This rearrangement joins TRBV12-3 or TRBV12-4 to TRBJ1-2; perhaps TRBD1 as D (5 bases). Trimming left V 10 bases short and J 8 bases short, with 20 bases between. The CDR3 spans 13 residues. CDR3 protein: CATAGGGREGYTF. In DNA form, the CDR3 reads TGTGCCACCGCCGGGGGAGGGCGCGAGGGCTACACCTTC.

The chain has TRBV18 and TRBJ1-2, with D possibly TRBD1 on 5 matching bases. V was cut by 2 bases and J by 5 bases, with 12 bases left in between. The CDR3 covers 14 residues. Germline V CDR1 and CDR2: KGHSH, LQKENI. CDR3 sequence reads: CASSPGQGWYGYTF. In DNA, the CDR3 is TGTGCCAGCTCACCAGGGCAGGGCTGGTATGGCTACACCTTC.

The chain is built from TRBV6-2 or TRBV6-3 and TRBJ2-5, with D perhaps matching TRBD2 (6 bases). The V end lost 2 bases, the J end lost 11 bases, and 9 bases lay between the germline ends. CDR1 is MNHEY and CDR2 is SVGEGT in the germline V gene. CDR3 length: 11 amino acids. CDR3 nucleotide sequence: TGTGCCAGCAGTTACGTGGCGGGGCAGTACTTC. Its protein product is CASSYVAGQYF.

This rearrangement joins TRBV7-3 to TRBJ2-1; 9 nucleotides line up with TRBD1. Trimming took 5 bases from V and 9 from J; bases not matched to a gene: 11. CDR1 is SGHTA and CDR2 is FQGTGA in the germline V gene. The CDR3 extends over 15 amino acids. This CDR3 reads CASSPDRGGRGEQFF. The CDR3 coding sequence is TGTGCCAGCAGCCCTGACAGGGGGGGGCGTGGTGAGCAGTTCTTC. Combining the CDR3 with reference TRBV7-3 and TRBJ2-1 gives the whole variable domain GAGVSQTPSNKVTEKGKYVELRCDPISGHTALYWYRQSLGQGPEFLIYFQGTGAADDSGLPNDRFFAVRPEGSVSTLKIQRTERGDSAVYLCASSPDRGGRGEQFFGPGTRLTVL.

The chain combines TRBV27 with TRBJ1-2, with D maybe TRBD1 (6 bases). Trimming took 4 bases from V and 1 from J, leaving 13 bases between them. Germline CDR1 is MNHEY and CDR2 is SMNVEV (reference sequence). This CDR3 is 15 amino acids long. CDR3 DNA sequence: TGTGCCAGCAGTTCCCAAGGACAGTATAACTATGGCTACACCTTC. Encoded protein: CASSSQGQYNYGYTF.

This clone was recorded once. The CDR3 is CASSPRGRSGYTF. DNA for the CDR3: TGTGCCAGTAGCCCCAGGGGGCGAAGTGGCTACACCTTC. The rearrangement links TRBV19 to TRBJ1-2; TRBD1 aligns across 8 bases. Germline CDR1 is LNHDA and CDR2 is SQIVND (reference sequence). After removal of 6 bases from V and 7 bases from J, the junction contained 7 bases not matched to a gene. This CDR3 is 13 amino acids long.

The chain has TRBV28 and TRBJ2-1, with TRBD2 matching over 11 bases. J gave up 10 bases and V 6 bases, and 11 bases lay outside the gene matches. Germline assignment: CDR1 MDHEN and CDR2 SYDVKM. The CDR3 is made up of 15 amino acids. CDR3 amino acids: CASSTPGLAVREQFF. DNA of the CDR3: TGTGCCAGCAGCACACCGGGACTAGCGGTTCGGGAGCAGTTCTTC. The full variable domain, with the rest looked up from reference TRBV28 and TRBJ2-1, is DVKVTQSSRYLVKRTGEKVFLECVQDMDHENMFWYRQDPGLGLRLIYFSYDVKMKEKGDIPEGYSVSREKKERFSLILESASTNQTSMYLCASSTPGLAVREQFFGPGTRLTVL.

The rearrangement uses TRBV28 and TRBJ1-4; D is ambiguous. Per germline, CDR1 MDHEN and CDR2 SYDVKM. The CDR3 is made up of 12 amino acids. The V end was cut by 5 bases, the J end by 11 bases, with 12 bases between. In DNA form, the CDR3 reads TGTGCCAGCAGTGAACAGCCTGGGAAACTGTTTTTT. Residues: CASSEQPGKLFF.

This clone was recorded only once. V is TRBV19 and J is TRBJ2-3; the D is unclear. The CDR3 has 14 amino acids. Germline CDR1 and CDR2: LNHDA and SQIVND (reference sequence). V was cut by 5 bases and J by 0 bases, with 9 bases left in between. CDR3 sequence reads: CASSDLVSTDTQYF. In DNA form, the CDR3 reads TGTGCCAGTAGTGATCTAGTTAGCACAGATACGCAGTATTTT.

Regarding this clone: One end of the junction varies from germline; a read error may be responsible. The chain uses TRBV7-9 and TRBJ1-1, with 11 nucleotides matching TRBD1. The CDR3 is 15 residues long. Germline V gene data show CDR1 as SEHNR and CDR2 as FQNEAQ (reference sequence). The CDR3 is CAGSRRDRGDTEAFF. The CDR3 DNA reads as TGTGCCGGCAGCCGCCGGGACAGGGGGGACACTGAAGCTTTCTTT.

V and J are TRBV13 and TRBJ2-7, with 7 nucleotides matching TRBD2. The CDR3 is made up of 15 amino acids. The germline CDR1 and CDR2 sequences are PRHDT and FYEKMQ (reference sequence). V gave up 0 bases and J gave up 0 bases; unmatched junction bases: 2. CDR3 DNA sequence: TGTGCCAGCAGCTTAGGCGGCGGGAGCTCCTACGAGCAGTACTTC. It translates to CASSLGGGSSYEQYF.

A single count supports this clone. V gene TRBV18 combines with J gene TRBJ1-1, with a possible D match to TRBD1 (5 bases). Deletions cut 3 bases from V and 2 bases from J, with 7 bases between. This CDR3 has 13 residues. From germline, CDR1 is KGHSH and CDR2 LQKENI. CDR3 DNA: TGTGCCAGCTCACCGGGACTCAACACTGAAGCTTTCTTT. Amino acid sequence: CASSPGLNTEAFF.

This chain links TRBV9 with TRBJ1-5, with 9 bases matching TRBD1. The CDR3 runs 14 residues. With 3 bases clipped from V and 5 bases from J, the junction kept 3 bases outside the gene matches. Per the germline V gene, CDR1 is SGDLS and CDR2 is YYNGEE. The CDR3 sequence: CASSAGTGYQPQHF. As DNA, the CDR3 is TGTGCCAGCAGCGCAGGGACAGGGTATCAGCCCCAGCATTTT.

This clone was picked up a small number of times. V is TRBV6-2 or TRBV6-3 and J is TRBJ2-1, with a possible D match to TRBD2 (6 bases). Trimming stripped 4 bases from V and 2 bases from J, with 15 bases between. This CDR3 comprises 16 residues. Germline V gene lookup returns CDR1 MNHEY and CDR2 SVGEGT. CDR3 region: CASSLPGRGTYNEQFF. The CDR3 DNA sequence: TGTGCCAGCAGTTTGCCCGGGCGGGGCACCTACAATGAGCAGTTCTTC.

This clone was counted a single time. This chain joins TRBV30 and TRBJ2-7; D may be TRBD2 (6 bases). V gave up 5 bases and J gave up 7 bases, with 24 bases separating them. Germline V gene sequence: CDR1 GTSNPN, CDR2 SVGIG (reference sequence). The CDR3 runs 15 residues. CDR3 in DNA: TGTGCCTGGTCAGATGCGGGGCGACGCTCGGGGGAGCAGTACTTC. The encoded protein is CAWSDAGRRSGEQYF.

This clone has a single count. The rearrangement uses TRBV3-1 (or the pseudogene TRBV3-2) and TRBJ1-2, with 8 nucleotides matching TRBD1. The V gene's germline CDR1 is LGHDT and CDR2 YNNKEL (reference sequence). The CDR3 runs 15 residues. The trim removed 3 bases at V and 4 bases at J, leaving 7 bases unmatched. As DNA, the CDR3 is TGTGCCAGCAGCCAGGCGGACAGGGCCTTCTATGGCTACACCTTC. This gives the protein CASSQADRAFYGYTF.

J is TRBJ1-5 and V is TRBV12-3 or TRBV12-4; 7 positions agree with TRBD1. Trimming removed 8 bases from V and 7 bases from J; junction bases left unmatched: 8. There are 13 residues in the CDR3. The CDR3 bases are TGTGCCAGCCAAACAGGGGACCTGCAGCCCCAGCATTTT. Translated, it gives CASQTGDLQPQHF.

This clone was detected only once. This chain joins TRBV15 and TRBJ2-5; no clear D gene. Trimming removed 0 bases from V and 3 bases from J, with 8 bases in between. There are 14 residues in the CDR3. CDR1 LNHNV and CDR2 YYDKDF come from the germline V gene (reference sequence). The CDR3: CATSRDKAEETQYF. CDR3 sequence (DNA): TGTGCCACCAGCAGAGATAAGGCGGAAGAGACCCAGTACTTC. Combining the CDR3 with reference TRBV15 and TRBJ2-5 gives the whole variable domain DAMVIQNPRYQVTQFGKPVTLSCSQTLNHNVMYWYQQKSSQAPKLLFHYYDKDFNNEADTPDNFQSRRPNTSFCFLDIRSPGLGDTAMYLCATSRDKAEETQYFGPGTRLLVL.

The CDR3 nucleotides are TGTGCCAGCAGCTCCGTAGGACTAGCCCGCGGCAATGAGCAGTTCTTC. Amino acid sequence: CASSSVGLARGNEQFF. The chain recombines TRBV7-8 with TRBJ2-1; 8 nucleotides match TRBD2. Germline CDR1 reads SGHVS; CDR2 reads FQNEAQ. Trimming at V came to 4 bases and at J to 6 bases, leaving 11 bases not matched to a gene. CDR3 length: 16 amino acids.

The CDR3 loop is CASSVAARLSYNEQFF. CDR3 sequence (DNA): TGTGCCAGCAGCGTAGCTGCTAGGTTATCCTACAATGAGCAGTTCTTC. The rearrangement joins TRBV9 to TRBJ2-1; D not certain. This CDR3 spans 16 amino acids. CDR1 is SGDLS, CDR2 YYNGEE, per germline. Trimming removed 0 bases at V and 1 base at J, with 11 bases between.